This entry lists 25 T cell receptor beta chains sequenced from one sample in a study of T cell responses to AZD1222 COVID-19 vaccine. Repertoires were generated with immunoSEQ multiplex PCR, while TCRdb's copy carries only in-frame clones and drops some. Altogether around 130,000 clones are present, under 95% being singletons, with the ten largest covering 3.1%. Sequenced here: peripheral blood, sampled on day 0 of AZD1222 vaccination. These receptors were obtained from an adult in good health.

In DNA form, the CDR3 reads TGTGCCAGCAGTTTCTCGGCGGGAGCAAACTACGAGCAGTACTTC. It codes for CASSFSAGANYEQYF. This sequence joins TRBV28 and TRBJ2-7, with 7 bases matching TRBD2. This CDR3 spans 15 amino acids. V dropped 3 bases and J dropped 3; count of bases not matched to a gene: 8. CDR1 and CDR2 from the germline V gene are MDHEN and SYDVKM.

The J gene is TRBJ1-2, the V gene TRBV10-3; weak D call: TRBD1 (6 bases). Trimming cost V 6 bases and J 7 bases, with 15 bases left between them. Per germline, CDR1 ENHRY and CDR2 SYGVKD. The CDR3 is 13 residues long. CDR3 loop: CAISQSGDAGYTF. The CDR3 nucleotides read TGTGCCATCAGCCAATCAGGGGATGCTGGCTACACCTTC.

CDR3 amino acids: CASSEVLRYEQYF. Here the CDR3 DNA reads TGTGCCAGCAGTGAAGTTTTAAGGTACGAGCAGTACTTC. This sequence joins TRBV6-1 and TRBJ2-7; D is unresolved. Trimming left V 1 base short and J 4 bases short, with 8 bases between. Germline V gene lookup returns CDR1 MNHNS and CDR2 SASEGT. The CDR3 consists of 13 residues.

The rearrangement uses TRBV15 and TRBJ2-3; 13 bases fit TRBD2. The V gene's germline CDR1 is LNHNV and CDR2 YYDKDF (reference sequence). The CDR3 runs to 16 residues. The V gene end was trimmed by 5 bases and the J gene end by 10 bases; junction bases not matched to a gene: 12. The CDR3 loop is CATSRHTGTSGIAQYF. The CDR3 DNA sequence: TGTGCCACCAGCCGCCATACCGGGACTAGCGGGATTGCGCAGTATTTT.

The chain has TRBV2 and TRBJ2-5; D gene ambiguous. The CDR3 covers 14 residues. Germline CDR1 reads SNHLY; CDR2 reads FYNNEI. Trimming removed 4 bases from V and 5 bases from J, with 14 bases in between. This chain's CDR3 is CASSGPFQGETQYF. CDR3 DNA sequence: TGTGCCAGCAGTGGCCCCTTTCAAGGGGAGACCCAGTACTTC.

This clone was picked up one time. The chain couples TRBV5-1 to TRBJ1-1; D remains ambiguous. Germline V lookup: CDR1 SGHRS, CDR2 YFSETQ. CDR3 length: 13 residues. V dropped 0 bases and J dropped 1 base, with 4 bases sitting between them. In nucleotides, the CDR3 is TGCGCCAGCAGCTTGGGCAGGAACACTGAAGCTTTCTTT. It yields the protein CASSLGRNTEAFF.

The chain couples TRBV6-6 to TRBJ1-2, with D possibly TRBD1 on 5 matching bases. This CDR3 comprises 15 residues. Germline V gene data show CDR1 as MNHNY and CDR2 as SVGAGI (reference sequence). Between the trimmed V and J ends, which lost 6 bases and 3 bases, there was a span of 17 bases. CDR3 region: CASRPPQQVYYGYTF. Written as DNA, the CDR3 is TGTGCCAGCAGGCCGCCCCAACAGGTCTACTATGGCTACACCTTC.

V gene TRBV4-3 combines with J gene TRBJ2-7; 9 bases are a match to TRBD1. V lost 0 bases to trimming and J lost 6 bases; unmatched junction nucleotides: 6. The CDR3 spans 15 residues. Germline CDR1 is LGHNA and CDR2 is YSLEER. The CDR3 loop reads CASSQDSDRGGEQYF. The CDR3 bases are TGCGCCAGCAGCCAAGATTCGGACAGGGGCGGCGAGCAGTACTTC.

This sequence joins TRBV28 and TRBJ2-4; 13 bases are shared with TRBD2. CDR1 and CDR2 from the germline V gene are MDHEN and SYDVKM. The CDR3 is 17 residues long. V dropped 4 bases and J dropped 2; count of bases not matched to a gene: 5. Here the CDR3 reads CASSSPGLAGTKNIQYF. The DNA of the CDR3 is TGTGCCAGCAGTTCACCGGGACTAGCGGGGACCAAAAACATTCAGTACTTC.

The chain couples TRBV4-1 to TRBJ2-7; 9 nucleotides match TRBD1. Trimming cost V 6 bases and J 7 bases; bases outside gene matches: 10. The CDR3 has 14 amino acids. Germline V lookup: CDR1 MGHRA, CDR2 YSYEKL. This chain's CDR3 is CASSPGTGSSEQYF. In DNA form, the CDR3 reads TGCGCCAGCAGTCCCGGGACAGGGTCCTCTGAGCAGTACTTC.

V is TRBV7-8 and J is TRBJ1-1; D uncertain. The germline V and J ends were trimmed by 5 bases and 2 bases, with 18 bases remaining between them. There are 16 residues in the CDR3. The germline gives CDR1 SGHVS, CDR2 FQNEAQ. The CDR3 reads CASSPHGQAVNTEAFF. The CDR3 nucleotides read TGTGCCAGCAGCCCACATGGGCAGGCAGTTAACACTGAAGCTTTCTTT. Full variable domain (rest looked up from reference TRBV7-8 and TRBJ1-1): GAGVSQSPRYKVAKRGQDVALRCDPISGHVSLFWYQQALGQGPEFLTYFQNEAQLDKSGLPSDRFFAERPEGSVSTLKIQRTQQEDSAVYLCASSPHGQAVNTEAFFGQGTRLTVV.

This clone has a single count. This rearrangement joins TRBV28 to TRBJ1-1; possible D gene TRBD1, 6 bases. The CDR3 is 14 residues long. Germline CDR1 MDHEN, CDR2 SYDVKM. V gave up 9 bases and J gave up 3 bases, with 17 bases separating them. CDR3 nucleotide sequence: TGTGCCAGTTCAGGGGAGTCGGGGGACACTGAAGCTTTCTTT. Translating gives CASSGESGDTEAFF.

The CDR3 protein is CASSLRGESQGYTF. The CDR3 nucleotides read TGTGCCAGCAGCTTACGCGGGGAGTCCCAAGGCTACACCTTC. This rearrangement joins TRBV7-2 to TRBJ1-2, with no clear D. Trimming removed 2 bases at V and 8 bases at J, with 15 bases between. The CDR3 is 14 residues long. CDR1 and CDR2 from the germline V gene are SGHTA and FQGNSA.

The gene calls are TRBV9 and TRBJ2-7, with TRBD1 matching 9 bases. This CDR3 contains 15 residues. V lost 6 bases, J lost 5 bases, and 12 bases stayed unmatched. Germline CDR1 is SGDLS and CDR2 is YYNGEE. CDR3 sequence (DNA): TGTGCCAGCACCAAAGGGGACAGGGCTCTGGACGAGCAGTACTTC. Its protein product is CASTKGDRALDEQYF. The whole variable domain, filled in from reference TRBV9 and TRBJ2-7, reads DSGVTQTPKHLITATGQRVTLRCSPRSGDLSVYWYQQSLDQGLQFLIQYYNGEERAKGNILERFSAQQFPDLHSELNLSSLELGDSALYFCASTKGDRALDEQYFGPGTRLTVT.

The chain uses TRBV6-5 and TRBJ1-4; TRBD1 is a possible D gene (6 bases). The V end was cut by 5 bases, the J end by 7 bases, with 14 bases between. The germline V gene encodes CDR1 MNHEY and CDR2 SVGAGI. This CDR3 spans 14 amino acids. The chain's CDR3 is CASSRGARGEKLFF. CDR3 sequence (DNA): TGTGCCAGCAGTAGGGGGGCGCGGGGTGAAAAACTGTTTTTT.

This clone was recorded a few times. The same CDR3 is also encoded by other DNA sequences in this sample. CDR3 loop: CASSRTLNTEAFF. The CDR3 DNA reads TGTGCCAGCAGCCGGACGCTGAACACTGAAGCTTTCTTT. The chain combines TRBV2 with TRBJ1-1, with D hard to call. Trimming removed 6 bases at V and 0 bases at J, with 8 bases between. Germline lookup yields CDR1 SNHLY and CDR2 FYNNEI. The CDR3 runs 13 residues.

The chain links TRBV12-3 or TRBV12-4 to TRBJ1-1; D is ambiguous. The CDR3 has 12 amino acids. Trimming removed 7 bases at V and 8 bases at J, with 14 bases between. CDR3 loop: CASTALALEAFF. The CDR3 nucleotides read TGTGCCAGCACCGCTCTAGCTCTCGAAGCTTTCTTT.

The chain has TRBV6-5 and TRBJ1-5; D uncertain. Germline values: CDR1 MNHEY, CDR2 SVGAGI. The CDR3 is made up of 13 amino acids. V gave up 6 bases and J gave up 0 bases, with 6 bases separating them. The CDR3 protein is CASRQYSNQPQHF. DNA of the CDR3: TGTGCCAGCAGACAGTATAGCAATCAGCCCCAGCATTTT.

A single count supports this clone. Here the CDR3 reads CASSLGPDTQYF. CDR3 bases: TGTGCCAGCAGCTTAGGCCCAGATACGCAGTATTTT. V and J are TRBV11-2 and TRBJ2-3; D unresolved. Per the germline V gene, CDR1 is SGHAT and CDR2 is FQNNGV. V lost 1 base to trimming and J lost 4 bases, with 3 bases between them. This CDR3 is 12 amino acids long. Variable domain in full (rest from reference TRBV11-2 and TRBJ2-3): EAGVAQSPRYKIIEKRQSVAFWCNPISGHATLYWYQQILGQGPKLLIQFQNNGVVDDSQLPKDRFSAERLKGVDSTLKIQPAKLEDSAVYLCASSLGPDTQYFGPGTRLTVL.

V and J are TRBV27 and TRBJ2-7; D unresolved. Germline V gene data show CDR1 as MNHEY and CDR2 as SMNVEV (reference sequence). The CDR3 length is 15 residues. The ends were cut back, 7 bases at V and 3 bases at J, with 19 bases in the middle. The CDR3 region has the DNA TGTGCCAGCATGAGTCGCTACTCACAGCTCTACGAGCAGTACTTC. Translating it yields CASMSRYSQLYEQYF.

The V gene is TRBV28, the J gene TRBJ2-3, with 10 bases identical to TRBD1. The length of the CDR3 is 15 residues. V shed 4 bases and J 4 bases; nucleotides not matched to a gene: 5. Germline assignment: CDR1 MDHEN and CDR2 SYDVKM. CDR3 sequence reads: CASSSRDRGPDTQYF. CDR3 nucleotide sequence: TGTGCCAGCAGTTCCCGGGACAGGGGCCCAGATACGCAGTATTTT. Supplemented by reference TRBV28 and TRBJ2-3, the full variable domain reads DVKVTQSSRYLVKRTGEKVFLECVQDMDHENMFWYRQDPGLGLRLIYFSYDVKMKEKGDIPEGYSVSREKKERFSLILESASTNQTSMYLCASSSRDRGPDTQYFGPGTRLTVL.

The V gene is TRBV10-2, the J gene TRBJ2-3; D might be TRBD1 (5 bases). The CDR3 totals 14 residues. Trimming cost V 2 bases and J 3 bases, with 9 bases left between them. CDR1 and CDR2 (germline): WSHSY, SAAADI. The CDR3 sequence is CASSEGRVTDTQYF. The CDR3, as DNA: TGCGCCAGCAGTGAGGGCAGGGTAACAGATACGCAGTATTTT.

The chain carries TRBV13 and TRBJ2-2; D call uncertain. CDR1 is PRHDT and CDR2 is FYEKMQ in the germline V gene (reference sequence). This CDR3 is 14 amino acids long. Trimming cost V 3 bases and J 1 base, with 6 bases left between them. CDR3 DNA: TGTGCCAGCAGCTTCCGGGTGAACACCGGGGAGCTGTTTTTT. Residues: CASSFRVNTGELFF.

V is TRBV6-5 and J is TRBJ2-6; D gene ambiguous. V lost 4 bases to trimming and J lost 2 bases, with 0 bases between them. CDR3 length: 12 amino acids. The V gene's germline CDR1 is MNHEY and CDR2 SVGAGI. Written as DNA, the CDR3 is TGTGCCAGCAGTTCTGGGGCCAACGTCCTGACTTTC. It specifies CASSSGANVLTF.

The chain uses TRBV5-6 and TRBJ2-1; 10 bases fit TRBD1. The CDR3 extends over 15 amino acids. Germline lookup yields CDR1 SGHDT and CDR2 YYEEEE. The V gene end was trimmed by 1 base and the J gene end by 6 bases; junction bases not matched to a gene: 4. CDR3 protein: CASSLLGTGANEQFF. Written as DNA, the CDR3 is TGTGCCAGCAGCTTGCTCGGGACAGGGGCCAATGAGCAGTTCTTC.